Sequencing of this T cell receptor beta chain was carried out in a study of CD8 T cells in ankylosing spondylitis. Overall study findings and caveats: One TCR beta motif, made up of roughly eight highly homologous variants, appeared characteristic of ankylosing spondylitis blood.

Preparation of TCR beta libraries was done by quantitative 5'-RACE with molecular barcodes. Using its own MiXCR run on the 5' RACE reads, TCRdb lists one record per CDR3 protein. Here the sample spans fewer than 550,000 distinct CDR3 sequences, under 5.5% being singletons. This clonotype was counted at least ten times. Its cognate antigen is unknown. CDR3 length equals 15 residues. Trimming left V 4 bases short and J 4 bases short, with 17 bases between. Germline-derived CDR1 and CDR2 are SGHRS and YFSETQ. The V call is TRBV5-1, the J call TRBJ2-5; D is undetermined. The clonotype originates from a male donor with ankylosing spondylitis. The sample was blood, either unsorted or a sorted T cell fraction (not recorded which). The CDR3 is CASSLQGSRTETQYF. The CDR3, as DNA: TGCGCCAGCAGCCTCCAAGGGTCTCGGACAGAGACCCAGTACTTC.